This T cell receptor (beta chain) was sequenced for a study of blood T cells in healthy people across ages. Study-level findings and limits: Getting older went along with TCR beta diversity per million T cells dropping roughly linearly.

V was cut by 2 bases and J by 3 bases, with 12 bases left in between. Germline V lookup: CDR1 MRHNA, CDR2 SNTAGT. CDR3 length equals 15 residues. This clonotype was recorded a few times. Its antigen remains unknown. PCR was performed a second time for roughly 7 to 11 cycles using a sample-barcoded 5' primer and a J-beta primer mix. MiXCR, applied by TCRdb to the 5' RACE reads, yields one record per CDR3 protein. Found here are 600,000 or so distinct CDR3 sequences, under 25% of them singletons; the top ten hold 3.5% to 4%. The V call is TRBV6-4, the J call TRBJ2-3; perhaps TRBD2 as D (6 bases). This TCR derives from a man between 65 and 85 years old in good health. The sample comprised blood. CDR3 nucleotide sequence: TGTGCCAGCAGTGACGAATCCGGGAGTACAGATACGCAGTATTTT. Translating gives CASSDESGSTDTQYF.